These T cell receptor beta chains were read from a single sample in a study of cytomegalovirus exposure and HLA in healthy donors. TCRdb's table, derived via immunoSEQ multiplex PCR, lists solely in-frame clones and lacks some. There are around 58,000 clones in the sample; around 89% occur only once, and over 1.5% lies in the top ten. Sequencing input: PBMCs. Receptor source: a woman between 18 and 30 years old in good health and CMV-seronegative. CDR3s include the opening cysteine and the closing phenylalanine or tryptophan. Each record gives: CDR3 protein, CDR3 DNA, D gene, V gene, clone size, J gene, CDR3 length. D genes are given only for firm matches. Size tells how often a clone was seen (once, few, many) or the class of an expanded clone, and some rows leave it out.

CASTTQGALYSNQPQHF,TGTGCCAGCACGACACAGGGGGCCCTCTATAGCAATCAGCCCCAGCATTTT,TRBD1,TRBV5-6,NA,TRBJ1-5,17
CATSRRIMDSYGSYGYTF,TGTGCCACCAGCAGACGTATCATGGACAGTTACGGTAGTTATGGCTACACCTTC,NA,TRBV15,NA,TRBJ1-2,18
CASSPPGAVNEQFF,TGTGCCAGCAGCCCCCCGGGAGCGGTCAATGAGCAGTTCTTC,NA,TRBV5-4,NA,TRBJ2-1,14
CASSSSGSGQFF,TGTGCCAGCAGCTCTAGCGGGAGTGGGCAGTTCTTC,TRBD2,TRBV6-1,NA,TRBJ2-1,12
CASSSPPDPRATEAFF,TGTGCCAGCAGCTCGCCCCCCGACCCCAGGGCCACTGAAGCTTTCTTT,NA,TRBV11-2,NA,TRBJ1-1,16
CASSSDSVYGYTF,TGCGCCAGCAGCTCGGACAGTGTCTATGGCTACACCTTC,NA,TRBV5-1,few,TRBJ1-2,13
CASSQDLAGGPNTGELFF,TGTGCCAGCAGCCAAGACCTAGCGGGGGGGCCGAACACCGGGGAGCTGTTTTTT,TRBD2,TRBV4-2,NA,TRBJ2-2,18
CASSYGQGTYEQYF,TGCGCCAGCAGCTACGGACAGGGCACCTACGAGCAGTACTTC,TRBD1,TRBV5-1,few,TRBJ2-7,14
CASSLYRATDTQYF,TGTGCCAGCAGTTTGTACAGGGCCACAGATACGCAGTATTTT,NA,TRBV6-5,NA,TRBJ2-3,14
CASNSGGSYNEQFF,TGCGCCAGCAACTCAGGGGGCTCCTACAATGAGCAGTTCTTC,TRBD1,TRBV5-1,NA,TRBJ2-1,14
CASSSEGDDEQFF,TGTGCCAGCAGCTCCGAGGGGGACGATGAGCAGTTCTTC,NA,TRBV7-3,NA,TRBJ2-1,13
CASSGTGGYNEQFF,TGTGCCAGCAGTGGGACAGGGGGCTACAATGAGCAGTTCTTC,TRBD1,TRBV27,NA,TRBJ2-1,14
CASSFPGTSGRDTQYF,TGTGCCAGCAGCTTTCCCGGGACTAGCGGGAGAGATACGCAGTATTTT,TRBD2,TRBV5-6,NA,TRBJ2-3,16
CATREPRLYNEQFF,TGTGCCACCAGGGAGCCGCGTCTCTACAATGAGCAGTTCTTC,NA,TRBV15,NA,TRBJ2-1,14
CASSFLSGVQETQYF,TGTGCCAGCAGCTTCCTGTCAGGGGTACAAGAGACCCAGTACTTC,NA,TRBV5-6,NA,TRBJ2-5,15
CAWGIGGAYTEAFF,TGTGCCTGGGGAATAGGGGGCGCTTACACTGAAGCTTTCTTT,TRBD1,TRBV30,NA,TRBJ1-1,14
CASSPPGQGMAQYF,TGTGCCAGCAGCCCCCCGGGACAGGGGATGGCCCAGTACTTC,TRBD1,TRBV9,NA,TRBJ2-5,14
CASSLTYFGGNTEAFF,TGCGCCAGCAGCCTTACATATTTCGGGGGGAACACTGAAGCTTTCTTT,NA,TRBV4-1,NA,TRBJ1-1,16
CASSDQGINEQFF,TGTGCCAGCAGTGATCAGGGCATAAACGAGCAGTTCTTC,NA,TRBV2,NA,TRBJ2-1,13
CASSHTGAKNIQYF,TGTGCCAGCAGCCACACAGGGGCCAAAAACATTCAGTACTTC,NA,TRBV13,NA,TRBJ2-4,14
CASSPRTGDMNTEAFF,TGTGCCAGCTCACCACGGACAGGGGATATGAACACTGAAGCTTTCTTT,TRBD1,TRBV18,NA,TRBJ1-1,16
CASSPSTAGTNYNEQFF,TGTGCCAGCAGCCCATCGACAGCCGGGACAAACTACAATGAGCAGTTCTTC,NA,TRBV11-2,NA,TRBJ2-1,17
CASSPLRSAGVSTDTQYF,TGTGCCAGCAGCCCCTTACGTTCAGCGGGAGTGTCCACAGATACGCAGTATTTT,TRBD2,TRBV7-9,NA,TRBJ2-3,18
CSVEGLGSTYEQYF,TGCAGCGTTGAAGGACTAGGGAGTACCTACGAGCAGTACTTC,NA,TRBV29-1,NA,TRBJ2-7,14